The 23 T cell receptor beta chains below come from one sample, sequenced in a study of T cell repertoires in cytomegalovirus infection. These receptors lack a known antigen. TCRdb recomputed calls from the reads with MiXCR, one row per CDR3 protein. Here the sample spans about 340,000 distinct CDR3 sequences, around 29% being singletons. Sequences were derived from cultured PBMCs, sampled from culture after CMV antigen stimulation. The source is a human donor in good health (CMV status not recorded). Some clones in this sample may be carry-over from other donors' samples.

J is TRBJ2-1 and V is TRBV7-9; the match to TRBD2 covers 13 bases. J lost 13 bases, V lost 6 bases, and 12 bases had no gene match. CDR1 is SEHNR, CDR2 FQNEAQ, per germline (reference sequence). CDR3 length: 15 residues. CDR3 protein: CASSGTSGRARYQFF. CDR3 nucleotide sequence: TGTGCCAGCAGTGGAACTAGCGGGAGGGCCCGTTATCAGTTCTTC.

V is TRBV7-9 and J is TRBJ2-5; D is unresolved. Trimming took 5 bases from V and 5 from J, leaving 18 bases between them. Germline loops: CDR1 SEHNR, CDR2 FQNEAQ (reference sequence). CDR3 length: 15 amino acids. CDR3 coding DNA: TGTGCCAGCAGCCCTCCGTACCCAATCGCGGAGACCCAGTACTTC. Encoded protein: CASSPPYPIAETQYF.

This clonotype was seen repeatedly, ten times or more. The chain is built from TRBV7-2 and TRBJ2-7, with a weak D call TRBD2 (5 bases). Trimming stripped 1 base from V and 6 bases from J, with 13 bases between. This CDR3 has 14 amino acids. Germline V CDR1 and CDR2: SGHTA, FQGNSA. DNA of the CDR3: TGTGCCAGCAGCTTAGTGTCTAGCTCTACCGAGCAGTACTTC. Its protein is CASSLVSSSTEQYF.

V and J are TRBV7-2 and TRBJ1-1; maybe TRBD1 (5 bases). The CDR3 length is 16 residues. The V end was cut by 6 bases, the J end by 1 base, with 18 bases between. CDR1 is SGHTA, CDR2 FQGNSA, per germline. As DNA, the CDR3 is TGTGCCAGCAGACCACGCCCGGACATCCGGAACACTGAAGCTTTCTTT. It specifies CASRPRPDIRNTEAFF. The variable domain in full, completed from reference TRBV7-2 and TRBJ1-1, reads GAGVSQSPSNKVTEKGKDVELRCDPISGHTALYWYRQSLGQGLEFLIYFQGNSAPDKSGLPSDRFSAERTGGSVSTLTIQRTQQEDSAVYLCASRPRPDIRNTEAFFGQGTRLTVV.

The V and J genes are TRBV12-3 or TRBV12-4 and TRBJ1-6, with 9 bases lining up with TRBD1. V lost 0 bases to trimming and J lost 4 bases; unmatched junction nucleotides: 4. There are 17 residues in the CDR3. The CDR3 coding sequence is TGTGCCAGCAGTTTAGCCGGGACAGGGCCGTATAATTCACCCCTCCACTTT. Amino acid sequence: CASSLAGTGPYNSPLHF.

V and J are TRBV4-1 and TRBJ2-3; TRBD2 matches at 7 bases. This CDR3 is built from 15 residues. The J segment lost 2 bases and the V segment lost 6 bases, leaving 8 bases of the junction unmatched. Per germline, CDR1 MGHRA and CDR2 YSYEKL. The CDR3 protein is CASRVWGGNTDTQYF. In nucleotides, the CDR3 is TGCGCCAGCAGGGTTTGGGGGGGAAACACAGATACGCAGTATTTT.

The chain carries TRBV25-1 and TRBJ1-3, with no clear D. Germline-derived CDR1 and CDR2 are MGHDK and SYGVNS. V was trimmed by 4 bases and J by 0 bases, leaving 10 bases between them. The CDR3 is 15 residues long. Written as DNA, the CDR3 is TGTGCCAGCAGTGGCCAGACCATCTCTGGAAACACCATATATTTT. It specifies CASSGQTISGNTIYF.

This CDR3 reads CASSIGLSGANVLTF. The CDR3 nucleotides are TGTGCCAGCAGCATAGGCCTCTCTGGGGCCAACGTCCTGACTTTC. V and J are TRBV7-3 and TRBJ2-6, with D uncertain. V gave up 5 bases and J gave up 0 bases, with 8 bases separating them. The CDR3 contains 15 residues. Germline CDR1 reads SGHTA; CDR2 reads FQGTGA.

This clonotype has only a few counts. The chain uses TRBV3-1 and TRBJ2-3, with TRBD2 matching over 8 bases. V shed 0 bases and J 1 base; nucleotides not matched to a gene: 12. CDR1 is LGHDT and CDR2 is YNNKEL in the germline V gene (reference sequence). This CDR3 comprises 19 residues. CDR3 sequence (DNA): TGTGCCAGCAGCCAAGATAAGCAGAGCGGGGGAATTGGCACAGATACGCAGTATTTT. Translated: CASSQDKQSGGIGTDTQYF.

This clonotype has just a few counts. The chain carries TRBV6-1 and TRBJ2-7; D is perhaps TRBD2 (6 bases). Germline loops: CDR1 MNHNS, CDR2 SASEGT. V was trimmed by 7 bases and J by 2 bases, leaving 15 bases between them. The CDR3 is 14 amino acids. CDR3 in amino acids: CASTKGTLAYEQYF. The CDR3 bases are TGTGCCAGCACTAAGGGGACTTTAGCCTACGAGCAGTACTTC.

This clonotype has just a few counts. The CDR3 region is CSARAHRDTYEQYF. The CDR3 coding sequence is TGCAGTGCTAGAGCACACCGGGACACCTACGAGCAGTACTTC. The V gene is TRBV20-1, the J gene TRBJ2-7, with D perhaps matching TRBD1 (6 bases). The germline V gene has CDR1 DFQATT and CDR2 SNEGSKA (reference sequence). This CDR3 contains 14 residues. V shed 1 base and J shed 2 bases, with 12 bases lying between them.

The chain couples TRBV6-8 to TRBJ1-1, with unresolved D. The V and J ends lost 1 base and 10 bases respectively, with 13 bases between them. This CDR3 is 13 amino acids long. Germline CDR1 and CDR2: MNHGY and SAAAGT. This CDR3 reads CASSYLGGVGAFF. In nucleotides, the CDR3 is TGTGCCAGCAGTTACTTAGGCGGGGTCGGAGCTTTCTTT.

This rearrangement joins TRBV7-3 to TRBJ2-1; 10 bases fit TRBD1. The CDR3 runs 16 residues. Germline CDR1 SGHTA, CDR2 FQGTGA. Germline trimming cut 5 bases from V and 4 bases from J; bases unmatched to any gene: 8. The CDR3 region is CASSPRDRGPYNEQFF. For the CDR3, the DNA is TGTGCCAGCAGCCCTCGGGACAGGGGCCCTTACAATGAGCAGTTCTTC.

The chain combines TRBV19 with TRBJ1-6; D perhaps matches TRBD1 (5 bases). CDR1 and CDR2 from the germline V gene are LNHDA and SQIVND (reference sequence). V was shortened by 3 bases and J by 9 bases, with 15 bases between the two germline ends. The CDR3 runs to 15 residues. The CDR3 DNA is TGTGCCAGTAGTATGGGGGGGAAAGTGAGTTCACCCCTCCACTTT. This encodes CASSMGGKVSSPLHF.

The gene calls are TRBV11-2 and TRBJ2-7; D is ambiguous. Trimming shortened V by 2 bases and J by 5 bases, and 7 bases separated the two germline ends. Looked up from germline, CDR1 is SGHAT and CDR2 is FQNNGV. The CDR3 contains 12 residues. CDR3: CASSLRPDEQYF. CDR3 sequence (DNA): TGTGCCAGCAGCTTACGGCCCGACGAGCAGTACTTC.

This clonotype was detected ten times or more. V usage is TRBV19 and J usage is TRBJ2-3; D unclear. V dropped 2 bases and J dropped 2 bases, with 5 bases sitting between them. The germline CDR1 and CDR2 sequences are LNHDA and SQIVND (reference sequence). CDR3 size: 13 residues. CDR3 sequence (DNA): TGTGCCAGTAGTATAACCTTCACAGATACGCAGTATTTT. This encodes CASSITFTDTQYF.

This sequence joins TRBV3-1 and TRBJ2-6, with TRBD1 as a possible D gene (5 bases). CDR3 length equals 19 residues. Trimming stripped 0 bases from V and 0 bases from J, with 15 bases between. Germline CDR1 is LGHDT and CDR2 is YNNKEL (reference sequence). The CDR3 region is CASSQEGWGQSSGANVLTF. The CDR3 DNA reads TGTGCCAGCAGCCAAGAGGGGTGGGGCCAGAGCTCTGGGGCCAACGTCCTGACTTTC.

This rearrangement joins TRBV20-1 to TRBJ2-7; 9 bases are a match to TRBD2. Germline CDR1 DFQATT, CDR2 SNEGSKA (reference sequence). V lost 0 bases, J lost 1 base, and 4 bases stayed unmatched. The CDR3 totals 15 residues. The CDR3 reads CSARDVSGSSYEQYF. In nucleotides, the CDR3 is TGCAGTGCTAGAGATGTTAGCGGGAGTTCCTACGAGCAGTACTTC.

This clonotype has at least ten counts. The J gene is TRBJ2-1, the V gene TRBV7-2, with 7 nucleotides matching TRBD1. Germline trimming cut 5 bases from V and 4 bases from J; bases unmatched to any gene: 8. This CDR3 contains 15 residues. CDR1 and CDR2 from the germline V gene are SGHTA and FQGNSA. CDR3 loop: CASSPGTEWYNEQFF. The DNA for the CDR3 is TGTGCCAGCAGCCCTGGGACAGAATGGTACAATGAGCAGTTCTTC.

The V and J genes are TRBV19 and TRBJ1-4, with unresolved D. Germline lookup yields CDR1 LNHDA and CDR2 SQIVND (reference sequence). CDR3 length: 14 residues. The V end was cut by 7 bases, the J end by 3 bases, with 12 bases between. The CDR3 loop is CASNPGAANEKLFF. DNA for the CDR3: TGTGCCAGTAACCCGGGTGCTGCTAATGAAAAACTGTTTTTT. The variable domain in full, completed from reference TRBV19 and TRBJ1-4, reads DGGITQSPKYLFRKEGQNVTLSCEQNLNHDAMYWYRQDPGQGLRLIYYSQIVNDFQKGDIAEGYSVSREKKESFPLTVTSAQKNPTAFYLCASNPGAANEKLFFGSGTQLSVL.

This clonotype was observed a handful of times. The gene calls are TRBV7-3 and TRBJ2-1; 10 bases fit TRBD2. The CDR3 extends over 17 amino acids. Germline V gene lookup returns CDR1 SGHTA and CDR2 FQGTGA. V was clipped by 0 bases and J by 10 bases; unmatched bases: 12. CDR3 nucleotides: TGTGCCAGCAGCTTAACGACGCAAGCGGGAGGGCCGGCGGAGCAGTTCTTC. Translation: CASSLTTQAGGPAEQFF. Variable domain in full (rest from reference TRBV7-3 and TRBJ2-1): GAGVSQTPSNKVTEKGKYVELRCDPISGHTALYWYRQSLGQGPEFLIYFQGTGAADDSGLPNDRFFAVRPEGSVSTLKIQRTERGDSAVYLCASSLTTQAGGPAEQFFGPGTRLTVL.

This clonotype was found many times. The V gene is TRBV7-6, the J gene TRBJ2-1; D not certain. The V gene lost 5 bases and the J gene lost 7 bases, with 15 bases spanning the gap. Germline CDR1 SGHVS, CDR2 FNYEAQ. The CDR3 runs to 14 residues. Here the CDR3 DNA reads TGTGCCAGCAGCGCCAGCCCAGTGGGGAATGAGCAGTTCTTC. This sequence encodes CASSASPVGNEQFF.

The chain has TRBV15 and TRBJ1-2; D is ambiguous. V was trimmed by 0 bases and J by 3 bases, leaving 11 bases between them. There are 15 residues in the CDR3. Germline V gene data show CDR1 as LNHNV and CDR2 as YYDKDF (reference sequence). The DNA of the CDR3 is TGTGCCACCAGCAGAGATTTTGACGGCTACTATGGCTACACCTTC. Translating gives CATSRDFDGYYGYTF.